These T cell receptor beta chains were read from a single sample in a study of blood T cell repertoires in COVID-19. Using immunoSEQ multiplex PCR, the repertoire was profiled, and TCRdb retains in-frame clones only, with some absent. The sample carries 270,000 or so clones, around 88% recorded once. Input material: PBMCs or T cells enriched from blood (not recorded which). All receptors derive from a woman aged 40-49 years with acute COVID-19. Both conserved end residues are part of each CDR3. D genes are given only for firm matches. Some rows have no size entry. The others give once, few or many, or a class for an expanded clone.

clone size,D gene,J gene,V gene,CDR3 DNA,CDR3 protein
NA,NA,TRBJ1-3,TRBV15,TGTGCCACCAGCAGAGATCGTTTCGCAGCTGGAAACACCATATATTTT,CATSRDRFAAGNTIYF
NA,NA,TRBJ2-7,TRBV5-4,TGTGCCAGCAGCTTGGAGGGGAAGCCCTACGAGCAGTACTTC,CASSLEGKPYEQYF
NA,NA,TRBJ2-5,TRBV7-9,TGTGCCAGCAGCTATACCGGGACTTACCTCAAAGAGACCCAGTACTTC,CASSYTGTYLKETQYF
NA,NA,TRBJ2-7,TRBV20-1,TGCAGTGCTAGTCCGGCCAGGCCTTCCTACGAGCAGTACTTC,CSASPARPSYEQYF
NA,TRBD1,TRBJ1-3,TRBV6-1,TGTGCCAGCAGTGAATGGACAGGGGGCGATTTAACTGGAAACACCATATATTTT,CASSEWTGGDLTGNTIYF
NA,TRBD2,TRBJ2-5,TRBV19,TGTGCCAGTAGCCCCGGGGGGGCGGGAGCACAAGAGACCCAGTACTTC,CASSPGGAGAQETQYF
NA,TRBD1,TRBJ2-1,TRBV18,TGTGCCAGCTCATCATCCGGACAGGGGGCGGGAGAGGCCTACAATGAGCAGTTCTTC,CASSSSGQGAGEAYNEQFF
NA,NA,TRBJ2-7,TRBV18,TGTGCCAGCTCACCACGGGTGGGGCTTGGGGAGCAGTACTTC,CASSPRVGLGEQYF
NA,NA,TRBJ1-1,TRBV19,TGTGCCAGTAGTAGCGAGTCTGAGTACACTGAAGCTTTCTTT,CASSSESEYTEAFF
NA,TRBD2,TRBJ2-7,TRBV5-1,TGCGCCAGCAGCTTTGGGGGGGTAGACGAGCAGTACTTC,CASSFGGVDEQYF
NA,NA,TRBJ1-2,TRBV29-1,TGCAGCGTTGAACCACAGGTGAACTATGGCTACACCTTC,CSVEPQVNYGYTF
NA,TRBD1,TRBJ2-7,TRBV28,TGTGCCAGCAGTTATACCAGGGGACAGCCCTACGAGCAGTACTTC,CASSYTRGQPYEQYF
NA,NA,TRBJ1-2,TRBV5-1,TGCGCCAGCAGGGAGGGGACTAACTATGGCTACACCTTC,CASREGTNYGYTF
NA,NA,TRBJ2-7,TRBV27,TGTGCCAGCAGTATCACAGGGTGGGGAAACGAGCAGTACTTC,CASSITGWGNEQYF
once,TRBD1,TRBJ2-5,TRBV6-2/TRBV6-3,TGTGCCAGCAGTTACTTCCCGGGACAGCAAGAGACCCAGTACTTC,CASSYFPGQQETQYF
once,NA,TRBJ2-1,TRBV24-1,TGTGCCACCAGTGATTTTGGCAGGGCCTCCTACAATGAGCAGTTCTTC,CATSDFGRASYNEQFF
NA,NA,TRBJ2-1,TRBV19,TGTGCCAGTAGTAGGTCTAGCGTATTCAATGAGCAGTTCTTC,CASSRSSVFNEQFF
NA,TRBD2,TRBJ2-1,TRBV18,TGTGCCAGCTCACCGGGACTAGTCTCGGCTGAGCAGTTCTTC,CASSPGLVSAEQFF
NA,NA,TRBJ2-2,TRBV7-3,TGTGCCAGCAGCCCAACGACGGGCGGGGAGCTGTTTTTT,CASSPTTGGELFF
NA,NA,TRBJ2-5,TRBV11-3,TGTGCCAGCAGCCCCCTTGGGGGACACGCGGAGACCCAGTACTTC,CASSPLGGHAETQYF
NA,NA,TRBJ2-7,TRBV10-3,TGTGCCATCAGTGAGGAAGGTCCGGGAGAAGGGAACTACGAGCAGTACTTC,CAISEEGPGEGNYEQYF
NA,NA,TRBJ2-7,TRBV21-1,TGTGCCAGCAGCAAACTCGATCGGACTAGCGGGAGCTGGTCCTACGAGCAGTACTTC,CASSKLDRTSGSWSYEQYF
NA,NA,TRBJ1-2,TRBV28,TGTGCCAGCAGTTCTGGGGAGGGGGTGCTTGGCTACACCTTC,CASSSGEGVLGYTF
NA,TRBD1,TRBJ1-2,TRBV28,TGTGCCAGCAGACAGGGGGCGAACTATGGCTACACCTTC,CASRQGANYGYTF
NA,NA,TRBJ2-3,TRBV24-1,TGTGCCACCAGTGATCTACCGACGACAGGCACAGATACGCAGTATTTT,CATSDLPTTGTDTQYF
NA,TRBD2,TRBJ2-1,TRBV2,TGTGCCAGCAGTCCTATTAGCGGGAGGAGGAGGAATGAGCAGTTCTTC,CASSPISGRRRNEQFF
once,TRBD2,TRBJ2-1,TRBV11-3,TGTGCCAGCAACCGGGGACTAGCGGACTACAATGAGCAGTTCTTC,CASNRGLADYNEQFF
NA,TRBD1,TRBJ1-4,TRBV5-1,TGCGCCAGCAGTTCCGGGACAGGGTTTGAAAAACTGTTTTTT,CASSSGTGFEKLFF
NA,TRBD1,TRBJ2-5,TRBV18,TGTGCCAGCTCACCGAATACAGGGGGCGCGGGAGAGACCCAGTACTTC,CASSPNTGGAGETQYF
NA,NA,TRBJ1-1,TRBV28,TGTGCCAGCAGTCTTGGGGTCCCGGAGTGGGGAGACACTGAAGCTTTCTTT,CASSLGVPEWGDTEAFF
NA,TRBD1,TRBJ2-3,TRBV6-1,TGTGCCAGCAGTGAAGTAACGGGGCACAGGGGGGATACGCAGTATTTT,CASSEVTGHRGDTQYF
NA,NA,TRBJ2-7,TRBV19,TGTGCCAGTAGTATAGGAGGCAGGGGAAGTCACGAGCAGTACTTC,CASSIGGRGSHEQYF
NA,TRBD1,TRBJ1-3,TRBV5-4,TGTGCCAGCAGCCTACAGGGGGCAGGAAACACCATATATTTT,CASSLQGAGNTIYF
NA,TRBD1,TRBJ1-1,TRBV30,TGTGCCTGGAGTCCTAGGGCCGGACAGGGGCAAGCCGCCGCTTTCTTT,CAWSPRAGQGQAAAFF
NA,TRBD2,TRBJ2-7,TRBV19,TGTGCCAGTAGTATTCGAGGGGAGACTAGCGACTCCTACGAGCAGTACTTC,CASSIRGETSDSYEQYF
NA,NA,TRBJ2-7,TRBV11-1,TGTGCCAGCAGCTACTATGGCAGGGAACAGTACGAGCAGTACTTC,CASSYYGREQYEQYF
once,TRBD1,TRBJ1-3,TRBV19,TGTGCCAGTAGTGTCCGACAGGGACAGGTCTCTGGAAACACCATATATTTT,CASSVRQGQVSGNTIYF
NA,TRBD2,TRBJ2-7,TRBV24-1,TGTGCCACCAGTGACCCCAAGACTAGCGACGAGCAGTACTTC,CATSDPKTSDEQYF
NA,NA,TRBJ1-1,TRBV7-8,TGTGCCAGCAGCTTACCCCCTTTCAGAACGAACACTGAAGCTTTCTTT,CASSLPPFRTNTEAFF
NA,TRBD1,TRBJ2-1,TRBV18,TGTGCCAGCTCAACAACAGGGGGCGCGAACAATGAGCAGTTCTTC,CASSTTGGANNEQFF
NA,TRBD2,TRBJ2-1,TRBV10-1,TGCGCCAGCAGGTCAGTCCATACTAGCGGATCCTACAATGAGCAGTTCTTC,CASRSVHTSGSYNEQFF
NA,NA,TRBJ2-1,TRBV6-5,TGTGCCAGCACTACCCACCCGGACAATGAGCAGTTCTTC,CASTTHPDNEQFF
NA,NA,TRBJ1-1,TRBV4-3,TGCGCCAGCAGCCAAATGGACACCGCGAACACTGAAGCTTTCTTT,CASSQMDTANTEAFF
NA,TRBD1,TRBJ1-5,TRBV15,TGTGCCACCAGCATGGACAGGCGGACGCAGCCCCAGCATTTT,CATSMDRRTQPQHF
NA,NA,TRBJ1-1,TRBV4-2,TGTGCCAGCAGCCAAGATAGGGGCGACACTGAAGCTTTCTTT,CASSQDRGDTEAFF
NA,NA,TRBJ1-2,TRBV9,TGTGCCAGCAGCCCTGAGCGGACCCATCTAGGCTACACCTTC,CASSPERTHLGYTF
NA,NA,TRBJ2-3,TRBV6-5,TGTGCCAGCACCTCATCACCCCGCGAAGATACGCAGTATTTT,CASTSSPREDTQYF
NA,TRBD2,TRBJ2-7,TRBV9,TGTGCCAGCGCACTAGGACTAGCAGATTACGAGCAGTACTTC,CASALGLADYEQYF
NA,TRBD1,TRBJ1-1,TRBV11-3,TGTGCCACAACAGGGGGCGATGGTGAAGCTTTCTTT,CATTGGDGEAFF
NA,NA,TRBJ1-1,TRBV3-1/TRBV3-2,TGTGCCAGCAGGAACAGGGATATCACTGAAGCTTTCTTT,CASRNRDITEAFF
NA,TRBD2,TRBJ2-1,TRBV24-1,TGTGCCACCAGTGACCAGCGGGAGGCCACCTACAATGAGCAGTTCTTC,CATSDQREATYNEQFF
once,NA,TRBJ1-2,TRBV28,TGTGCCAGCACCGAAGGGGCAGCTAACTATGGCTACACCTTC,CASTEGAANYGYTF
NA,TRBD1,TRBJ1-2,TRBV6-5,TGTGCCAGCAGAGAGACAGGGAACTATGGCTACACCTTC,CASRETGNYGYTF
NA,TRBD2,TRBJ2-1,TRBV3-1/TRBV3-2,TGTGCCAGCAGCCAAGTCGCGGGAGTGGTAGATGAGCAGTTCTTC,CASSQVAGVVDEQFF